A selection of T cell receptor beta chains follows, all from one sample in a study of PD-1 blockade in classical Hodgkin lymphoma. This table comes from immunoSEQ multiplex PCR, and its TCRdb copy is limited to in-frame clones, with some not included. This table has 17,000 or so clones, about 90% appearing once. The sample was peripheral blood mononuclear cells (PBMCs). The receptors come from a human donor with classical Hodgkin lymphoma. The CDR3 runs from the conserved cysteine through the conserved F or W. The order of the fields is clone size, D gene, J gene, V gene, CDR3 DNA, CDR3 protein. The D gene is left open where the match is weak. The size of a clone is reported for some rows only, either as once, few or many, or as a class for expanded clones.

.,.,TRBJ2-2,TRBV19,TGTGCCAGTATGCGGCGTAACACCGGGGAGCTGTTTTTT,CASMRRNTGELFF
.,TRBD2,TRBJ2-1,TRBV18,TGTGCCAGCTCACCACGGGAGCGGGAGAGTAATGAGCAGTTCTTC,CASSPRERESNEQFF
once,.,TRBJ2-5,TRBV15,TGTGCCACCAGCAGGCCCCCTCAAGAGACCCAGTACTTC,CATSRPPQETQYF
.,TRBD1,TRBJ1-5,TRBV6-6,TGTGCCAGCAGGCGAACAGGGGATGAGCAGCCCCAGCATTTT,CASRRTGDEQPQHF
.,TRBD1,TRBJ1-1,TRBV9,TGTGCCAGCAGCCCGCGACAGGGGCAGAACACTGAAGCTTTCTTT,CASSPRQGQNTEAFF
once,.,TRBJ1-3,TRBV7-8,TGTGCCAGCAGCTTTGTGCCACCCACTCGCTCTGGAAACACCATATATTTT,CASSFVPPTRSGNTIYF
.,.,TRBJ2-3,TRBV4-2,TGTGCCAGCAGCCAAGTTCCCACAGCTGATACGCAGTATTTT,CASSQVPTADTQYF
.,.,TRBJ2-5,TRBV27,TGTGCCAGCAAAACGGGAGAGACCCAGTACTTC,CASKTGETQYF
.,TRBD1,TRBJ1-5,TRBV7-9,TGTGCCAGCAGCCGACAGGGGAGCAATCAGCCCCAGCATTTT,CASSRQGSNQPQHF
.,TRBD2,TRBJ2-1,TRBV11-2,TGTGCCAGCAGCTCGTTAGCGGGGACCCAGTTCTTC,CASSSLAGTQFF
.,TRBD1,TRBJ1-2,TRBV7-2,TGTGCCAGCAGCCCCGACAGGGGGGGAGGCTACACCTTC,CASSPDRGGGYTF
.,.,TRBJ2-7,TRBV28,TGTGCCAGCAGTTCATCAGGGGGCGGGAGGGAGTACGAGCAGTACTTC,CASSSSGGGREYEQYF
.,.,TRBJ2-3,TRBV28,TGTGCCAGCAGCCCGCCTAGCTTGGGCAGGACTACAGATACGCAGTATTTT,CASSPPSLGRTTDTQYF
once,TRBD1,TRBJ2-5,TRBV28,TGTGCCAGCAGTCCACCGTTTTACAGGGGTGGCGAGACCCAGTACTTC,CASSPPFYRGGETQYF
.,.,TRBJ2-7,TRBV5-6,TGTGCCAGCAGGATTGGCACACTAGGAAGGGGCGAGCAGTACTTC,CASRIGTLGRGEQYF
once,.,TRBJ1-1,TRBV29-1,TGCAGCGTTGCGGGGTCAGGGTTTGCTTTCTTT,CSVAGSGFAFF
.,.,TRBJ2-7,TRBV19,TGTGCCAGTAGCGAGGTAGGAGGCAGGGGCAGCTACGAGCAGTACTTC,CASSEVGGRGSYEQYF
.,.,TRBJ1-2,TRBV19,TGTGCCAGTAGTATGATGGGGGCTCCCGGTCCGGCTAACTATGGCTACACCTTC,CASSMMGAPGPANYGYTF
.,.,TRBJ1-2,TRBV6-5,TGTGCCAGCAGACCGACAGACCACTATGGCTACACCTTC,CASRPTDHYGYTF
.,.,TRBJ2-7,TRBV19,TGTGCCAGTAGTCCCGGAGGGGACTACGAGCAGTACTTC,CASSPGGDYEQYF
.,.,TRBJ1-2,TRBV28,TGTGCCAGCAGTCGCCCTACCGTCGACTACACCTTC,CASSRPTVDYTF
few,TRBD1,TRBJ1-2,TRBV9,TGTGCCAGCAGCCCAACCCCGGACAGGGGCTATGGCTACACCTTC,CASSPTPDRGYGYTF
.,.,TRBJ2-1,TRBV5-1,TGCGCCAGCTTCGGGATCAATGAGAATGAGCAGTTCTTC,CASFGINENEQFF
.,TRBD1,TRBJ1-1,TRBV6-1,TGTGCCAGCGTTATTACAGGGGACACTGAAGCTTTCTTT,CASVITGDTEAFF
.,TRBD1,TRBJ2-5,TRBV11-2,TGTGCCAGCAGCGTGACAGGGGCACAAGAGACCCAGTACTTC,CASSVTGAQETQYF
.,.,TRBJ2-3,TRBV27,TGTGCCAGCAGTTTATCGTTTAAGAATACGCAGTATTTT,CASSLSFKNTQYF
.,.,TRBJ2-1,TRBV2,TGTGCCAGCAGTGAGGGGGGCGCTCATGAGCAGTTCTTC,CASSEGGAHEQFF
.,TRBD2,TRBJ2-1,TRBV6-1,TGTGCCAGCAGTGAAGCGTACGCAGGGAGGGATGAGCAGTTCTTC,CASSEAYAGRDEQFF
few,.,TRBJ2-2,TRBV27,TGTGCCAGCAGTCGGGTCACTGGGGAAGGGGTCGGGGAGCTGTTTTTT,CASSRVTGEGVGELFF
few,.,TRBJ1-2,TRBV5-4,TGTGCCAGCAGCCTAGGAGGGGGGTATGGCTACACCTTC,CASSLGGGYGYTF
.,TRBD2,TRBJ2-3,TRBV28,TGTGCCAGCAGTTTATCGACTAGCGGGAGGGCCGGAGATACGCAGTATTTT,CASSLSTSGRAGDTQYF
.,.,TRBJ2-1,TRBV18,TGTGCCAGCTCACCCGGACTGGGGGAGGAGCAGTTCTTC,CASSPGLGEEQFF
few,.,TRBJ1-3,TRBV5-5,TGTGCCAGCAGCTTGATGAGGTTCTCTGGAAACACCATATATTTT,CASSLMRFSGNTIYF
.,.,TRBJ2-2,TRBV5-6,TGTGCCAGCAGCTTGGCAGGGGAGGCCGGGGAGCTGTTTTTT,CASSLAGEAGELFF
few,TRBD2,TRBJ2-6,TRBV7-8,TGTGCCAGCAGCTTACTAGCGGGAGGGCATGGGGCCAACGTCCTGACTTTC,CASSLLAGGHGANVLTF
.,.,TRBJ2-5,TRBV30,TGTGCCGCTTCGATTGGGAAGACCCAGTACTTC,CAASIGKTQYF
.,.,TRBJ1-1,TRBV30,TGTGCCTGGAGCCCGGACAGGAACACTGAAGCTTTCTTT,CAWSPDRNTEAFF
.,.,TRBJ2-2,TRBV4-2,TGTGCCAGCAGCCTGAGTGACACCGGGGAGCTGTTTTTT,CASSLSDTGELFF
.,.,TRBJ1-1,TRBV19,TGTGCCAGTAGACTGGGTATGAGCACTGAAGCTTTCTTT,CASRLGMSTEAFF
.,.,TRBJ2-1,TRBV28,TGTGCCAGCAGTTTTAAGCGCTCGACCTACAATGAGCAGTTCTTC,CASSFKRSTYNEQFF
.,TRBD2,TRBJ2-3,TRBV7-9,TGTGCCAGCAGCTCCGCTGCGGGAGGGCCCACAGATACGCAGTATTTT,CASSSAAGGPTDTQYF
.,.,TRBJ2-4,TRBV7-9,TGTGCCAGCAGCTTAGGAGGGACCAAAAACATTCAGTACTTC,CASSLGGTKNIQYF
.,TRBD2,TRBJ2-1,TRBV5-4,TGTGCCAGCAGCCTAATGGCCAGCGGGAGGTACAATGAGCAGTTCTTC,CASSLMASGRYNEQFF
once,TRBD2,TRBJ2-3,TRBV18,TGTGCCAGCTCACCACGGGAAGTAGCGGGAGCCGATACGCAGTATTTT,CASSPREVAGADTQYF
.,TRBD2,TRBJ2-7,TRBV9,TGTGCCAGCACAAGCGGGAGAGTCTACGAGCAGTACTTC,CASTSGRVYEQYF
.,.,TRBJ1-2,TRBV4-2,TGTGCCAGCAGCTTGGATCCTATAATTAACTATGGCTACACCTTC,CASSLDPIINYGYTF
.,.,TRBJ2-2,TRBV28,TGTGCCAGTCCGGACAGAATCACCGGGGAGCTGTTTTTT,CASPDRITGELFF
once,.,TRBJ2-1,TRBV30,TGTGCCTGGAGTGTAGGTGGGAGTAAGAATGAGCAGTTCTTC,CAWSVGGSKNEQFF
.,.,TRBJ1-1,TRBV18,TGTGCCAGCTCACAGGACAGCAAGAACACTGAAGCTTTCTTT,CASSQDSKNTEAFF